The text below deals with one T cell receptor (beta chain). Its antigen is undetermined. Trimming stripped 6 bases from V and 6 bases from J, with 12 bases between. Looked up from germline, CDR1 is SQVTM and CDR2 is ANQGSEA. The CDR3 consists of 11 residues. The data were obtained in a study of cytomegalovirus exposure and HLA in healthy donors. The PCR contained 60 Vbeta and 13 Jbeta primers. Produced via immunoSEQ multiplex PCR; TCRdb's table is partial and in-frame only. The repertoire includes around 94,000 clones, more than 70% of them detected once, and about 4.4% sits in the top ten. Study-level results: For TCR beta chains, V- and J-gene trimming was later linked to a missense DCLRE1C variant. The study flagged 150 to 200 TCR beta chains as cytomegalovirus-associated. Analyses of presence and absence presupposed an approximately uniform sequencing depth across donors. An analysis that came later showed most CMV-associated TCR beta chains appearing HLA-restricted.

The chain carries TRBV29-1 and TRBJ2-7; maybe TRBD1 (6 bases). The sample taken for sequencing was PBMCs. This receptor was taken from a male donor in good health and CMV-seropositive. This CDR3 reads CSVYTGFEQYF. The CDR3 bases are TGCAGCGTATATACAGGGTTCGAGCAGTACTTC.